This TCR beta chain came from a study of cytomegalovirus exposure and HLA in healthy donors. This clone was recorded only once. Its antigen is not known. The ends were cut back, 1 base at V and 3 bases at J, with 9 bases in the middle. The CDR3 length is 14 residues. Per the germline V gene, CDR1 is MGHDK and CDR2 is SYGVNS. This PCR relied on a set of 60 Vbeta primers and 13 Jbeta primers. Sequencing used immunoSEQ multiplex PCR; TCRdb keeps in-frame clones, though not all of them. The sample includes about 190,000 clones, 80% of them seen just once. All donors participated as healthy donors of bone marrow. Study outcomes and limitations: CMV serostatus was the only immune exposure information that was available. Later analysis suggested most CMV-associated TCR beta chains were HLA-restricted.

This TCR was sampled from a boy between 10 and 17 years old in good health and CMV-seronegative. The chain joins TRBV25-1 to TRBJ1-2, with no clear D. Specimen: PBMCs. The CDR3 DNA follows: TGTGCCAGCAGTGAATGGAGGCGGGACTATGGCTACACCTTC. Residues: CASSEWRRDYGYTF.